The 15 T cell receptor beta chains below come from one sample, sequenced in a study of beta chain features in type 1 diabetes. All of the isolated RNA was reverse transcribed, so expressed TCRB transcripts were sequenced. Generated by immunoSEQ multiplex PCR, the TCRdb table keeps only in-frame clones and is missing some. The repertoire holds under 450,000 clones, with about 15% as singletons. The material sequenced was naive CD4+ T cells from blood. The source is a man aged 25-45 years in good health.

The chain recombines TRBV9 with TRBJ1-6; D unclear. Germline assignment: CDR1 SGDLS and CDR2 YYNGEE. V lost 0 bases and J 3 bases, leaving 7 bases between the germline ends. The CDR3 spans 15 residues. The CDR3 DNA reads TGTGCCAGCAGCGTAGCTTCGGGCTATAATTCACCCCTCCACTTT. Its protein is CASSVASGYNSPLHF.

V gene TRBV4-1 combines with J gene TRBJ1-1; a possible D gene is TRBD1 (6 bases). V was trimmed by 4 bases and J by 0 bases, leaving 9 bases between them. The CDR3 has 14 amino acids. Germline V gene data show CDR1 as MGHRA and CDR2 as YSYEKL. The CDR3 reads CASSLGQMNTEAFF. The CDR3 coding sequence is TGCGCCAGCAGCCTCGGACAGATGAACACTGAAGCTTTCTTT.

About this clone itself: A much larger clone sits a single nucleotide away, making a read error possible. The same CDR3 also results from other DNA sequences found in this sample. V is TRBV7-2 and J is TRBJ2-5; D is uncertain. V was clipped by 6 bases and J by 2 bases, with 4 bases between them. The germline V gene encodes CDR1 SGHTA and CDR2 FQGNSA. The CDR3 spans 11 residues. In DNA form, the CDR3 reads TGTGCCAGCAGGTTACAAGAGACCCAGTACTTC. Protein product: CASRLQETQYF. Full variable domain (missing parts from reference TRBV7-2 and TRBJ2-5): GAGVSQSPSNKVTEKGKDVELRCDPISGHTALYWYRQSLGQGLEFLIYFQGNSAPDKSGLPSDRFSAERTGGSVSTLTIQRTQQEDSAVYLCASRLQETQYFGPGTRLLVL.

The chain is built from TRBV5-6 and TRBJ1-2; perhaps TRBD1 as D (5 bases). Germline V CDR1 and CDR2: SGHDT, YYEEEE. CDR3 length: 14 amino acids. V lost 2 bases to trimming and J lost 0 bases, with 8 bases between them. The CDR3 is CASSFQTANYGYTF. CDR3 sequence (DNA): TGTGCCAGCAGCTTTCAGACAGCTAACTATGGCTACACCTTC.

This clone was seen a handful of times. This chain connects TRBV2 to TRBJ2-7; no clear D gene. This CDR3 spans 12 amino acids. The V end was cut by 8 bases, the J end by 0 bases, with 8 bases between. The germline V gene encodes CDR1 SNHLY and CDR2 FYNNEI. CDR3 in amino acids: CASGGHSYEQYF. The DNA of the CDR3 is TGTGCCAGCGGCGGCCACTCCTACGAGCAGTACTTC.

This clone was seen a few times. The chain carries TRBV9 and TRBJ2-3; possibly TRBD2 for D (6 bases). The CDR3 spans 16 residues. Germline CDR1 is SGDLS and CDR2 is YYNGEE. V dropped 1 base and J dropped 0 bases, with 12 bases sitting between them. CDR3 sequence: CASSVWGDPSTDTQYF. CDR3 bases: TGTGCCAGCAGCGTATGGGGGGACCCTAGCACAGATACGCAGTATTTT.

This rearrangement joins TRBV18 to TRBJ2-1; 8 positions match TRBD1. The CDR3 covers 15 residues. V lost 3 bases, J lost 6 bases, and 7 bases stayed unmatched. CDR1 KGHSH and CDR2 LQKENI come from the germline V gene. In nucleotides, the CDR3 is TGTGCCAGCTCACCCCAGGGGGCAATGACCAATGAGCAGTTCTTC. It translates to CASSPQGAMTNEQFF.

The V and J genes are TRBV13 and TRBJ2-7; D is unclear. CDR1 is PRHDT and CDR2 is FYEKMQ in the germline V gene (reference sequence). There are 11 residues in the CDR3. V was shortened by 4 bases and J by 2 bases, with 3 bases between the two germline ends. The CDR3 nucleotides read TGTGCCAGCAGCTCCCCCTACGAGCAGTACGTC. Translation gives CASSSPYEQYV.

This chain joins TRBV14 and TRBJ2-1; D not resolved. The CDR3 runs 12 residues. Trimming left V 1 base short and J 10 bases short, with 8 bases between. Germline CDR1 reads SGHDN; CDR2 reads FVKESK. CDR3 in DNA: TGTGCCAGCAGCCAAGCACGGACCGAGCAGTTCTTC. As protein: CASSQARTEQFF.

This clone has a handful of counts. The chain carries TRBV5-4 and TRBJ1-1; 7 bases agree with TRBD1. Germline CDR1 and CDR2: SGHNT and YYREEE (reference sequence). The CDR3 covers 15 residues. V trimming: 2 bases; J trimming: 0 bases; junction bases outside the gene matches: 4. Here the CDR3 DNA reads TGTGCCAGCAGCTTAAACAGGGGTTTGAACACTGAAGCTTTCTTT. Its protein product is CASSLNRGLNTEAFF.

The DNA of the CDR3 is TGTGCCAGCAGCTTAGGATGGACAGGATCCTCGCAGACCCAGTACTTC. Its translation: CASSLGWTGSSQTQYF. This chain joins TRBV7-2 and TRBJ2-5, with 7 bases identical to TRBD1. V gave up 1 base and J gave up 6 bases; unmatched junction bases: 11. The germline gives CDR1 SGHTA, CDR2 FQGNSA. This CDR3 is built from 16 residues.

This clone was detected a few times. The J gene is TRBJ2-7, the V gene TRBV27, with D unresolved. The germline V gene has CDR1 MNHEY and CDR2 SMNVEV (reference sequence). The V and J ends lost 2 bases and 2 bases respectively, with 13 bases between them. This CDR3 region has 15 residues. The CDR3 DNA follows: TGTGCCAGCAGTTTACAGTCTACGGGTGCCTACGAGCAGTACTTC. Translating it yields CASSLQSTGAYEQYF.

J is TRBJ1-1 and V is TRBV4-1, with a possible D match to TRBD1 (5 bases). The CDR3 consists of 16 residues. From germline, CDR1 is MGHRA and CDR2 YSYEKL. Trimming stripped 2 bases from V and 2 bases from J, with 15 bases between. The CDR3 sequence: CASSQLPGAYNTEAFF. In nucleotides, the CDR3 is TGCGCCAGCAGCCAATTACCCGGGGCTTACAACACTGAAGCTTTCTTT.

This clone has only a few counts. CDR3: CSVEAGRGGWINEQFF. In nucleotides, the CDR3 is TGCAGCGTTGAAGCCGGACGGGGGGGCTGGATAAATGAGCAGTTCTTC. The V call is TRBV29-1, the J call TRBJ2-1, with 8 bases fitting TRBD2. This CDR3 spans 16 amino acids. Germline CDR1 is SQVTM and CDR2 is ANQGSEA. The trim removed 1 base at V and 7 bases at J, leaving 12 bases unmatched.

The chain couples TRBV5-6 to TRBJ2-3, with D unresolved. Germline V gene lookup returns CDR1 SGHDT and CDR2 YYEEEE. V was shortened by 4 bases and J by 4 bases, with 10 bases between the two germline ends. The CDR3 sequence is 13 residues long. The CDR3 DNA reads TGTGCCAGCAGCCCTTCCGGAGCAGATACGCAGTATTTT. It is translated as CASSPSGADTQYF. Looking up the rest from reference TRBV5-6 and TRBJ2-3 gives the full variable domain: DAGVTQSPTHLIKTRGQQVTLRCSPKSGHDTVSWYQQALGQGPQFIFQYYEEEERQRGNFPDRFSGHQFPNYSSELNVNALLLGDSALYLCASSPSGADTQYFGPGTRLTVL.